This passage covers 32 T cell receptor beta chains from one sample sequenced in a study of cytomegalovirus exposure and HLA in healthy donors. Both 60 Vbeta primers and 13 Jbeta primers went into the PCR. This table comes from immunoSEQ multiplex PCR, and its TCRdb copy is limited to in-frame clones, with some not included. The sample has nearly 200,000 clones; over 60% are singletons. Sequenced sample: PBMCs. These receptors originate from a woman aged 30 to 39 in good health and CMV-seropositive.

The chain combines TRBV9 with TRBJ2-1, with 11 bases that match TRBD2. After removal of 4 bases from V and 4 bases from J, the junction contained 4 bases not matched to a gene. The germline CDR1 and CDR2 sequences are SGDLS and YYNGEE. The CDR3 runs to 15 residues. The CDR3 region has the DNA TGTGCCAGCAGCCCGCGACTAGCGGGGTACAATGAGCAGTTCTTC. It codes for CASSPRLAGYNEQFF.

The chain is built from TRBV4-3 and TRBJ2-3, with TRBD2 matching 7 bases. CDR1 and CDR2 from the germline V gene are LGHNA and YSLEER. The ends lost 6 bases at V and 7 bases at J; junction bases unmatched: 13. The CDR3 contains 15 residues. The CDR3 protein is CASSPTWGGGNTQYF. Here the CDR3 DNA reads TGCGCCAGCAGTCCCACGTGGGGGGGTGGTAATACGCAGTATTTT.

The CDR3 coding sequence is TGTGCCAGCAGCTACTGGGTGGCTAGCGCTAGCACAGATACGCAGTATTTT. Translated: CASSYWVASASTDTQYF. The chain links TRBV7-2 to TRBJ2-3; D may be TRBD2 (6 bases). This CDR3 is 17 amino acids long. Trimming left V 4 bases short and J 0 bases short, with 17 bases between. Per the germline V gene, CDR1 is SGHTA and CDR2 is FQGNSA. Using reference TRBV7-2 and TRBJ2-3 for the parts outside the CDR3, the full variable domain is GAGVSQSPSNKVTEKGKDVELRCDPISGHTALYWYRQSLGQGLEFLIYFQGNSAPDKSGLPSDRFSAERTGGSVSTLTIQRTQQEDSAVYLCASSYWVASASTDTQYFGPGTRLTVL.

The chain has TRBV10-3 and TRBJ2-3; 7 nucleotides align to TRBD1. The CDR3 contains 14 residues. Germline CDR1 ENHRY, CDR2 SYGVKD. The CDR3 bases are TGTGCTTCTAAAGGGGGCAGTGGCACAGATACGCAGTATTTT. Its translation is CASKGGSGTDTQYF.

The chain uses TRBV4-1 and TRBJ2-7; D unclear. Germline values: CDR1 MGHRA, CDR2 YSYEKL. The V end was cut by 1 base, the J end by 2 bases, with 15 bases between. The CDR3 has 16 residues. CDR3 in amino acids: CASSQVDMGWTYEQYF. CDR3 DNA: TGCGCCAGCAGCCAAGTTGACATGGGTTGGACCTACGAGCAGTACTTC.

This sequence joins TRBV13 and TRBJ2-1; 8 nucleotides line up with TRBD2. After removal of 5 bases from V and 0 bases from J, the junction contained 6 bases not matched to a gene. This CDR3 comprises 16 residues. Per the germline V gene, CDR1 is PRHDT and CDR2 is FYEKMQ (reference sequence). CDR3 sequence reads: CASSRAGGSSYNEQFF. CDR3 nucleotides: TGTGCCAGCAGCCGGGCGGGGGGCAGCTCCTACAATGAGCAGTTCTTC.

The rearrangement uses TRBV19 and TRBJ2-5; no firm D call. Germline V lookup: CDR1 LNHDA, CDR2 SQIVND (reference sequence). V was shortened by 4 bases and J by 3 bases, with 9 bases between the two germline ends. CDR3 length equals 13 residues. The chain's CDR3 is CASSTGFEETQYF. The CDR3 DNA reads as TGTGCCAGTAGTACCGGGTTCGAAGAGACCCAGTACTTC.

Concerning this clone: Other DNA sequences within the sample encode an identical CDR3. The chain combines TRBV4-2 with TRBJ1-2; 8 bases align to TRBD1. The V and J ends lost 4 bases and 2 bases, in that order; junction bases with no gene match: 6. The germline CDR1 and CDR2 sequences are LGHNA and YNFKEQ. CDR3 length equals 15 residues. The CDR3 DNA follows: TGTGCCAGCAGCCGAGGGACAGGTGGCAACTATGGCTACACCTTC. This translates into CASSRGTGGNYGYTF.

The chain combines TRBV14 with TRBJ2-3, with a possible D match to TRBD2 (6 bases). Germline V gene data show CDR1 as SGHDN and CDR2 as FVKESK. The CDR3 is made up of 12 amino acids. V lost 8 bases, J lost 9 bases, and 15 bases lay in between. CDR3 DNA sequence: TGTGCCAGCCGGCGCGGGGACGGAACGCAGTATTTT. Its protein product is CASRRGDGTQYF.

The chain recombines TRBV28 with TRBJ1-5; the D is unclear. Trimming left V 3 bases short and J 3 bases short, with 9 bases between. The germline V gene encodes CDR1 MDHEN and CDR2 SYDVKM. The CDR3 runs 14 residues. CDR3 residues: CASSFGGVNQPQHF. The CDR3, as DNA: TGTGCCAGCAGTTTCGGAGGAGTCAATCAGCCCCAGCATTTT.

The V gene is TRBV2, the J gene TRBJ1-6; D remains unclear. The CDR3 sequence is 15 residues long. Germline values: CDR1 SNHLY, CDR2 FYNNEI. V was clipped by 8 bases and J by 9 bases, with 20 bases between them. CDR3 nucleotides: TGTGCCAGCTGCCTCAATGGAATCGGAGCTTCACCCCTCCACTTT. It encodes CASCLNGIGASPLHF.

The chain combines TRBV27 with TRBJ2-1; D might be TRBD2 (5 bases). Looked up from germline, CDR1 is MNHEY and CDR2 is SMNVEV (reference sequence). This CDR3 contains 15 residues. Trimming removed 1 base at V and 4 bases at J, with 11 bases between. DNA of the CDR3: TGTGCCAGCAGTTTATGGCCGGGATATTACAATGAGCAGTTCTTC. Protein sequence: CASSLWPGYYNEQFF.

This chain's CDR3 is CASSPLGGSIADTQYF. As DNA, the CDR3 is TGTGCCAGCAGCCCACTTGGCGGGAGTATCGCAGATACGCAGTATTTT. This chain connects TRBV7-8 to TRBJ2-3; 7 bases match TRBD2. J gave up 4 bases and V 5 bases, and 12 bases lay outside the gene matches. The length of the CDR3 is 16 residues. From germline, CDR1 is SGHVS and CDR2 FQNEAQ. The full variable domain, with the rest looked up from reference TRBV7-8 and TRBJ2-3, is GAGVSQSPRYKVAKRGQDVALRCDPISGHVSLFWYQQALGQGPEFLTYFQNEAQLDKSGLPSDRFFAERPEGSVSTLKIQRTQQEDSAVYLCASSPLGGSIADTQYFGPGTRLTVL.

Notes on this clone: Distinct nucleotide sequences in the sample also encode this CDR3. This chain connects TRBV29-1 to TRBJ2-3; 9 nucleotides agree with TRBD1. Trimming cost V 1 base and J 8 bases; bases outside gene matches: 4. The germline gives CDR1 SQVTM, CDR2 ANQGSEA. The CDR3 has 13 residues. The CDR3 loop reads CSVEGTGVATQYF. DNA for the CDR3: TGCAGCGTTGAAGGGACAGGGGTCGCTACGCAGTATTTT.

This clone was seen a single time. CDR3 DNA sequence: TGTGCCAGCCGAAAGACAGGGACGGGGATAGGAAATGGCTACACCTTC. Translated: CASRKTGTGIGNGYTF. V usage is TRBV19 and J usage is TRBJ1-2; 7 nucleotides agree with TRBD1. This CDR3 spans 16 amino acids. Germline V gives CDR1 LNHDA, CDR2 SQIVND (reference sequence). Germline trimming cut 9 bases from V and 6 bases from J; bases unmatched to any gene: 19.

The chain joins TRBV29-1 to TRBJ2-3; 12 nucleotides match TRBD2. V gave up 7 bases and J gave up 3 bases; unmatched junction bases: 5. The CDR3 loop spans 14 amino acids. Germline lookup yields CDR1 SQVTM and CDR2 ANQGSEA. CDR3 protein: CSADLAGGTDTQYF. The CDR3 coding sequence is TGCAGCGCCGATCTAGCGGGGGGGACAGATACGCAGTATTTT.

The genes are TRBV28 and TRBJ2-7; D unclear. V was clipped by 4 bases and J by 4 bases, with 14 bases between them. Per germline, CDR1 MDHEN and CDR2 SYDVKM. This CDR3 region has 14 residues. CDR3 protein: CASSSVFRVYEQYF. In DNA form, the CDR3 reads TGTGCCAGCAGTTCGGTGTTCCGCGTTTACGAGCAGTACTTC. Full variable domain (rest looked up from reference TRBV28 and TRBJ2-7): DVKVTQSSRYLVKRTGEKVFLECVQDMDHENMFWYRQDPGLGLRLIYFSYDVKMKEKGDIPEGYSVSREKKERFSLILESASTNQTSMYLCASSSVFRVYEQYFGPGTRLTVT.

The chain recombines TRBV29-1 with TRBJ2-1; TRBD2 is a possible D gene (5 bases). Germline CDR1 SQVTM, CDR2 ANQGSEA. The CDR3 sequence is 13 residues long. V shed 7 bases and J shed 2 bases, with 12 bases lying between them. The CDR3 DNA sequence: TGCAGCGCCACCGGGGAAACCTACAATGAGCAGTTCTTC. Its protein product is CSATGETYNEQFF.

The rearrangement links TRBV9 to TRBJ2-7, with 7 bases matching TRBD1. Germline V lookup: CDR1 SGDLS, CDR2 YYNGEE. CDR3 size: 16 residues. Losses at the gene ends were 4 bases for V and 3 bases for J; bases not matched to a gene: 13. Here the CDR3 DNA reads TGTGCCAGCAGCCCACTAGGGGGCCAGGGGGTCTACGAGCAGTACTTC. Its translation: CASSPLGGQGVYEQYF.

This clone was observed a handful of times. The chain couples TRBV2 to TRBJ2-7, with D perhaps TRBD1 (5 bases). There are 14 residues in the CDR3. Germline V lookup: CDR1 SNHLY, CDR2 FYNNEI. V was pared by 3 bases and J by 2 bases, with 11 bases between. The CDR3 loop reads CASSDPRAPYEQYF. CDR3 nucleotide sequence: TGTGCCAGCAGTGACCCCAGGGCCCCCTACGAGCAGTACTTC.

The rearrangement joins TRBV10-3 to TRBJ1-2, with D hard to call. Germline V gives CDR1 ENHRY, CDR2 SYGVKD. This CDR3 is 13 amino acids long. V lost 4 bases to trimming and J lost 6 bases, with 12 bases between them. The CDR3 sequence is CAISGTSMDGYTF. The CDR3, as DNA: TGTGCCATCAGTGGAACTTCGATGGATGGCTACACCTTC.

The sample holds a few counts of this clone. The V gene is TRBV7-2, the J gene TRBJ1-5; weak D call: TRBD1 (5 bases). The germline V gene encodes CDR1 SGHTA and CDR2 FQGNSA. The CDR3 sequence is 15 residues long. V lost 5 bases to trimming and J lost 7 bases, with 18 bases between them. CDR3 sequence (DNA): TGTGCCAGCAGCCAAGAAGGGGTCTGGTGGCAGCCCCAGCATTTT. As protein: CASSQEGVWWQPQHF.

The CDR3 nucleotides read TGTGCGCGGGGACTAGGGGACTACAATGAGCAGTTCTTC. Its translation: CARGLGDYNEQFF. The chain couples TRBV12-1 to TRBJ2-1; TRBD2, the table's D call, was not compared with the DNA. TRBV12-1 is tagged as a pseudogene. There are 13 residues in the CDR3.

V and J are TRBV9 and TRBJ2-4; TRBD1 aligns across 8 bases. The germline V gene has CDR1 SGDLS and CDR2 YYNGEE. The CDR3 is made up of 15 amino acids. With 3 bases clipped from V and 9 bases from J, the junction kept 11 bases outside the gene matches. This CDR3 is CASSDLGQGWSIQYF. The DNA of the CDR3 is TGTGCCAGCAGCGACCTAGGACAGGGTTGGAGCATTCAGTACTTC.

This clone was found a few times. The gene calls are TRBV15 and TRBJ2-3, with 12 bases that match TRBD2. The CDR3 sequence is 17 residues long. CDR1 and CDR2 from the germline V gene are LNHNV and YYDKDF (reference sequence). With V trimmed by 2 bases and J by 5 bases, 8 bases remained unmatched. The CDR3 protein is CATSRILAGGPGDTQYF. CDR3 nucleotides: TGTGCCACCAGCAGAATTCTAGCGGGGGGGCCCGGAGATACGCAGTATTTT.

This clone has just a few counts. The chain is built from TRBV10-2 and TRBJ1-3; the D is unclear. Germline CDR1 is WSHSY and CDR2 is SAAADI. Deletions cut 2 bases from V and 0 bases from J, with 8 bases between. This CDR3 contains 15 residues. The CDR3, as DNA: TGCGCCAGCAGTGAGGCAGGCCTCTCTGGAAACACCATATATTTT. As protein: CASSEAGLSGNTIYF.

The CDR3 is CAWSSWTGDPFTKNIQYF. Here the CDR3 DNA reads TGTGCCTGGAGTTCCTGGACAGGGGACCCCTTCACCAAAAACATTCAGTACTTC. The chain is built from TRBV30 and TRBJ2-4, with 9 bases fitting TRBD1. The CDR3 is 18 amino acids. The trim removed 2 bases at V and 2 bases at J, leaving 13 bases unmatched. The germline gives CDR1 GTSNPN, CDR2 SVGIG (reference sequence).

J is TRBJ1-5 and V is TRBV30; 8 bases align to TRBD1. The J segment lost 1 base and the V segment lost 4 bases, leaving 3 bases of the junction unmatched. Germline-derived CDR1 and CDR2 are GTSNPN and SVGIG (reference sequence). The CDR3 runs to 14 residues. As DNA, the CDR3 is TGTGCCTGGACTGGACAGGGCAGCAATCAGCCCCAGCATTTT. Its translation is CAWTGQGSNQPQHF.

V is TRBV18 and J is TRBJ2-3; TRBD1 is a possible D gene (6 bases). V shed 2 bases and J shed 4 bases, with 13 bases lying between them. The CDR3 extends over 15 amino acids. Germline values: CDR1 KGHSH, CDR2 LQKENI. CDR3 sequence (DNA): TGTGCCAGCTCACCAAGAACAGGGAGTCCAGATACGCAGTATTTT. Its protein product is CASSPRTGSPDTQYF.

V usage is TRBV2 and J usage is TRBJ1-1; 7 bases agree with TRBD1. The CDR3 runs 14 residues. V was pared by 8 bases and J by 1 base, with 7 bases of the junction left unmatched. Germline V gives CDR1 SNHLY, CDR2 FYNNEI. The CDR3 sequence: CASVRGQTNTEAFF. In nucleotides, the CDR3 is TGTGCCAGCGTACGGGGACAGACGAACACTGAAGCTTTCTTT. Based on the CDR3 plus reference TRBV2 and TRBJ1-1, the full variable domain is EPEVTQTPSHQVTQMGQEVILRCVPISNHLYFYWYRQILGQKVEFLVSFYNNEISEKSEIFDDQFSVERPDGSNFTLKIRSTKLEDSAMYFCASVRGQTNTEAFFGQGTRLTVV.

V is TRBV7-2 and J is TRBJ1-1; no clear D. V was clipped by 5 bases and J by 1 base, with 11 bases between them. The germline gives CDR1 SGHTA, CDR2 FQGNSA. The CDR3 extends over 14 amino acids. DNA for the CDR3: TGTGCCAGCAGCACTCTCCGCCAGAACACTGAAGCTTTCTTT. Protein product: CASSTLRQNTEAFF.

The J gene is TRBJ1-4, the V gene TRBV7-9, with 9 bases lining up with TRBD1. Germline V gene lookup returns CDR1 SEHNR and CDR2 FQNEAQ (reference sequence). V was clipped by 5 bases and J by 8 bases; unmatched bases: 9. The CDR3 is 15 amino acids. The CDR3 loop is CASSLPTGGGEKLFF. CDR3 sequence (DNA): TGTGCCAGCAGCCTCCCGACAGGGGGAGGAGAAAAACTGTTTTTT.